The clone carrying this T cell receptor beta chain was seen only a few times. Its antigen is still unknown. TCR beta libraries were prepared from cDNA with unique molecular identifiers. MiXCR was run by TCRdb on the PCR reads, yielding one entry per CDR3 protein. The sample has about 770,000 distinct CDR3 sequences; around 46% are singletons. The trim removed 5 bases at V and 11 bases at J, leaving 16 bases unmatched. Germline CDR1 reads SGHTA; CDR2 reads FQGTGA. The CDR3 covers 15 residues. The data are from a study of post-analysis software for immune sequencing data. Study observations and caveats: Included in a set of four or five TRBV segments more frequent in patients than controls were TRBV5-6, TRBV5-1 and TRBV20-1.

The chain combines TRBV7-3 with TRBJ2-5; TRBD1 aligns across 8 bases. This receptor was identified in a girl aged 10-17 years with multiple sclerosis. Input material: blood. CDR3 sequence: CASSPNQGALGEQYF. The CDR3 DNA follows: TGTGCCAGCAGCCCCAATCAGGGGGCCCTTGGAGAGCAGTACTTC.